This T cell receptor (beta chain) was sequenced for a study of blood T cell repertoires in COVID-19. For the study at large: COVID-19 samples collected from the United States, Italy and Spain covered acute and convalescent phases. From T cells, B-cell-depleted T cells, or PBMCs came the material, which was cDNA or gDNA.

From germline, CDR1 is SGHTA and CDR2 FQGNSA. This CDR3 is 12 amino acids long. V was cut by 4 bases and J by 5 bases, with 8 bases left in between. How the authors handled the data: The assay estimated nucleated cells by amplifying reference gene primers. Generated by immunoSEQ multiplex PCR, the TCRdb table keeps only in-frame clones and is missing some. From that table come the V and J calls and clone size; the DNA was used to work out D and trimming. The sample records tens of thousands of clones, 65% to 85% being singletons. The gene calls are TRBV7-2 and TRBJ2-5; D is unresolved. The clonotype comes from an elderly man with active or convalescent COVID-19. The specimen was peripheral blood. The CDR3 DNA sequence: TGTGCCAGCAGCTGGCTTGGCGAGACCCAGTACTTC. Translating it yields CASSWLGETQYF. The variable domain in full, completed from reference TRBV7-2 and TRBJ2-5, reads GAGVSQSPSNKVTEKGKDVELRCDPISGHTALYWYRQSLGQGLEFLIYFQGNSAPDKSGLPSDRFSAERTGGSVSTLTIQRTQQEDSAVYLCASSWLGETQYFGPGTRLLVL.